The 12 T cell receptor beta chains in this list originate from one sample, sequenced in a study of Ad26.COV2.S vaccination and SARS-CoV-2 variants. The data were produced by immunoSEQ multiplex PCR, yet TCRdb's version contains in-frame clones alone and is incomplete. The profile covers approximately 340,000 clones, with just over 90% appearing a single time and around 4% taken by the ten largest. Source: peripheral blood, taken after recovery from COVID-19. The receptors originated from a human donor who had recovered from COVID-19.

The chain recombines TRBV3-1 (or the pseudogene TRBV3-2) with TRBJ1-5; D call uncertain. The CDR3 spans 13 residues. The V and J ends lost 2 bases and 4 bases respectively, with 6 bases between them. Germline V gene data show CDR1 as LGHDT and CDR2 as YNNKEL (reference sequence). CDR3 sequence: CASSQSENQPQHF. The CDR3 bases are TGTGCCAGCAGCCAATCCGAGAATCAGCCCCAGCATTTT.

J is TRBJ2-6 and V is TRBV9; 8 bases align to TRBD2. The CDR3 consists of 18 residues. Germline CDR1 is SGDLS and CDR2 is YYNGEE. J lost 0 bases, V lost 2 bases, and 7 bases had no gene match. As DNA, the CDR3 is TGTGCCAGCAGCGTGGGAGCGGGGGAGCACTCTGGGGCCAACGTCCTGACTTTC. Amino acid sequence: CASSVGAGEHSGANVLTF.

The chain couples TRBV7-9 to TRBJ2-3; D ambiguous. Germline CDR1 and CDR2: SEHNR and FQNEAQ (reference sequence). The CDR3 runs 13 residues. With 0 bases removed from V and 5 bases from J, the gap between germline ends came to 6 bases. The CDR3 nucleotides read TGTGCCAGCAGCTTAGCGCTTATAGATACGCAGTATTTT. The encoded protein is CASSLALIDTQYF.

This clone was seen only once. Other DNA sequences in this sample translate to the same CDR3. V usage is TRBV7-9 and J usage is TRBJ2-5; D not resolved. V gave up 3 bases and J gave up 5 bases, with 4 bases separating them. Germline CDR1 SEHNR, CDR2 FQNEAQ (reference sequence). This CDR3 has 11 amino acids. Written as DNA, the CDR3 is TGTGCCAGCAGCTTCAAGGAGACCCAGTACTTC. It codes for CASSFKETQYF. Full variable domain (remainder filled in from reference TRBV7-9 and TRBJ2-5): DTGVSQNPRHKITKRGQNVTFRCDPISEHNRLYWYRQTLGQGPEFLTYFQNEAQLEKSRLLSDRFSAERPKGSFSTLEIQRTEQGDSAMYLCASSFKETQYFGPGTRLLVL.

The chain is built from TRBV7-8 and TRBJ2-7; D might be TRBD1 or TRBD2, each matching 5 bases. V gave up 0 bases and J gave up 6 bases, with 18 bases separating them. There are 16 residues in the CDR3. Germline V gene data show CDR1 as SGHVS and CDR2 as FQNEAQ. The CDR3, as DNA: TGTGCCAGCAGCTTAGCGGGTCGAGCCAGGGAGCCCGAGCAGTACTTC. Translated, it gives CASSLAGRAREPEQYF.

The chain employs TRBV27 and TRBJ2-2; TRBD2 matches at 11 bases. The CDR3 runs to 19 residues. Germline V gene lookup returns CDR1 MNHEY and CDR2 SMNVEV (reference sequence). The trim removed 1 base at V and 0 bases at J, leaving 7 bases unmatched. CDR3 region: CASSLWLVAGGANTGELFF. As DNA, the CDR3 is TGTGCCAGCAGTTTATGGTTGGTAGCGGGGGGGGCGAACACCGGGGAGCTGTTTTTT.

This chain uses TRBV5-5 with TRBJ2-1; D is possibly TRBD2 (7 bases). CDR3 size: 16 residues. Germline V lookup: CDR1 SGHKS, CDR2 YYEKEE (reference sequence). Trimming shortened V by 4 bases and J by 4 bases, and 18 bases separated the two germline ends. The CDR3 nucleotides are TGTGCCAGCAGCAAGGGGGGGCAGGGGCTATACAATGAGCAGTTCTTC. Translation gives CASSKGGQGLYNEQFF.

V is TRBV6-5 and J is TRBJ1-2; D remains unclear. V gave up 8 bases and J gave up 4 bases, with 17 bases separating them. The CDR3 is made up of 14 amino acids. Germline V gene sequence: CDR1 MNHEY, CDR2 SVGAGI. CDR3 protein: CASARDGPSYGYTF. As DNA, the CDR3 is TGTGCCAGCGCCAGAGATGGACCTAGCTATGGCTACACCTTC.

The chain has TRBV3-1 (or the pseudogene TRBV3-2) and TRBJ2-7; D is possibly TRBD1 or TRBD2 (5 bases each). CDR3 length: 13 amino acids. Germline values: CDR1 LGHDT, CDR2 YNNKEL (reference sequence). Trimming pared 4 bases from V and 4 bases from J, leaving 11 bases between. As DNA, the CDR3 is TGTGCCAGCAGCCCGGGACCGCAGTACGAGCAGTACTTC. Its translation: CASSPGPQYEQYF.

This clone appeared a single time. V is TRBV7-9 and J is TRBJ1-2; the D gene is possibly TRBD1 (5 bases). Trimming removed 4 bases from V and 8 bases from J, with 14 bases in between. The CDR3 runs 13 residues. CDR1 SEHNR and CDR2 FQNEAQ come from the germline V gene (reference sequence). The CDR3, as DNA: TGTGCCAGCAGCTACAGCGGGGGGATAGGCTACACCTTC. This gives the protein CASSYSGGIGYTF. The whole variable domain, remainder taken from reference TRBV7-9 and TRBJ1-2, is DTGVSQNPRHKITKRGQNVTFRCDPISEHNRLYWYRQTLGQGPEFLTYFQNEAQLEKSRLLSDRFSAERPKGSFSTLEIQRTEQGDSAMYLCASSYSGGIGYTFGSGTRLTVV.

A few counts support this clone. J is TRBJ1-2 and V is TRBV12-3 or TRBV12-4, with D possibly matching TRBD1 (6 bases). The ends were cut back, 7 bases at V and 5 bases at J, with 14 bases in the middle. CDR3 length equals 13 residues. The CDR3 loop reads CASTSQGLYGYTF. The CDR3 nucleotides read TGTGCCAGCACATCACAGGGTCTATATGGCTACACCTTC.

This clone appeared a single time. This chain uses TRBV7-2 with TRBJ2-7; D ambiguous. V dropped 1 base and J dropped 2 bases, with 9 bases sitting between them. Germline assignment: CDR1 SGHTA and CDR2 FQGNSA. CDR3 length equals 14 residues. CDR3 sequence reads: CASSLVTSTYEQYF. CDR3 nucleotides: TGTGCCAGCAGCTTAGTAACGTCTACCTACGAGCAGTACTTC. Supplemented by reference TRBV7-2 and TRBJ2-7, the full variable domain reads GAGVSQSPSNKVTEKGKDVELRCDPISGHTALYWYRQSLGQGLEFLIYFQGNSAPDKSGLPSDRFSAERTGGSVSTLTIQRTQQEDSAVYLCASSLVTSTYEQYFGPGTRLTVT.